This TCR beta chain originates from a study of blood T cell repertoires in COVID-19 (TCRdb year 2020). General notes on the study: Collaborator samples came from the United States, Italy and Spain and covered acute and convalescent phases of COVID-19. Samples came from the ongoing ImmuneRACE study (first 160 participants) plus 1,254 subjects from 6 global collaborators. The repertoires were made available in a free public database intended to serve as a resource for research on the immune response to SARS-CoV-2. Subjects who had been exposed to COVID-19, were actively infected with it, or had recovered from it provided the deeply sampled blood TCRbeta repertoires that made up the dataset. The material from the prospective study consisted of cDNA or gDNA derived from T cells, B-cell-depleted T cells, or PBMCs. HLA class I and class II types, where available, came from metadata supplied by the sample provider rather than from assay-based typing. Sample metadata almost always included a de-identified subject ID, COVID-19 status, age in years and sex. Findings and caveats that apply to the study as a whole: The amount of clinical and demographic metadata varied by source and participant and was provided uncurated.

One collaborating source in Seattle enrolled patients during active infection and followed them longitudinally through the course of disease. Whole blood was collected in K2EDTA tubes by collaborating institutions according to the institutions' own protocols. For TCRbeta analysis, collaborators shipped samples as frozen whole blood, isolated PBMCs, or DNA extracted from either of those sample types. Concerning this clone itself: Its recognized antigen is unknown. Qualities for individual bases were not recorded, and no much larger clone is one base off.

The immunoSEQ Assay, a bias-controlled multiplex PCR, was used to amplify TCRbeta CDR3 regions from genomic DNA. Turning to the authors' computational methods: The number of nucleated cells in each sample was estimated by amplification of reference gene primers within the assay. To quantify the absolute abundance of each unique TCRbeta CDR3 rearrangement, sequence reads were collapsed and filtered. For each sample, productive Simpson clonality was calculated as the square root of Simpson's diversity index over productive rearrangements. TCRdb limited this immuneACCESS table to in-frame rearrangements with V and J called. A share of clones is missing; checked studies link under half to unresolved V genes, and the rest is unexplained. For V, J and clone size, that table is used; D and trimming come from the DNA. The sample has over 150,000 clones on record, about 86% of them singletons. Approximately 12% of the sample is taken by the ten largest.

The CDR1 and CDR2 encoded by the germline V gene are SNHLY and FYNNEI. The junction shows trimming of 6 bases on V and 7 bases on J, and the gene matches do not reach 10 bases of it. The CDR3, cysteine through phenylalanine, is 15 amino acids long. Kept here is only the CDR3 DNA, which spans 45 bases and is read in frame from base 1. Material for sequencing was peripheral blood. This TCR was sampled from a woman aged 70-85 years with COVID-19, enrolled during active disease. This sequence uses TRBV2 and TRBJ2-1, with TRBD1 matching 9 junction bases. The CDR3 protein sequence reads: CASRQGQGGVNEQFF. Read as DNA, the sequence is TGTGCCAGCAGGCAGGGACAGGGAGGGGTGAATGAGCAGTTCTTC.